Listed below are T cell receptor beta chains from one sample, sequenced in a study of shared clonotypes between healthy human individuals. Data came from immunoSEQ multiplex PCR; TCRdb stores just in-frame clones and leaves some out. The table shows 2 million to 2.5 million clones, with around 93% occurring only once. The source material was naive CD4+ T cells from PBMCs. The source of these receptors is a man aged 18-30 years in good health. Some clones in this sample may be carry-over from other donors' samples. Both conserved end residues are part of each CDR3. Fields, in order: J gene, V gene, D gene, clone size, CDR3 protein, CDR3 DNA. The D gene is left open where the match is weak. Clone size is not always given. Where it is, it says once, few, many or a class for expanded clones.

>TRBJ2-3|TRBV10-3|-|-
CAISDTRGPSTDTQYF
TGTGCCATCAGTGACACTCGGGGGCCTAGCACAGATACGCAGTATTTT
>TRBJ2-7|TRBV5-1|-|-
CASSLVPPAATYEQYF
TGCGCCAGCAGCTTGGTACCCCCAGCGGCGACCTACGAGCAGTACTTC
>TRBJ1-4|TRBV29-1|-|-
CSVLNGGRGEKLFF
TGCAGCGTTCTTAATGGGGGAAGAGGGGAAAAACTGTTTTTT
>TRBJ1-2|TRBV5-6|TRBD1|-
CASSIDRVATF
TGTGCCAGCAGCATTGACAGGGTGGCCACCTTC
>TRBJ1-1|TRBV5-8|-|-
CASSLAEAWRGTEAFF
TGTGCCAGCAGCTTGGCCGAAGCCTGGAGGGGCACTGAAGCTTTCTTT
>TRBJ2-1|TRBV11-2|-|-
CASSARLPKGDNEQFF
TGTGCCAGCAGCGCCAGACTCCCTAAAGGGGACAATGAGCAGTTCTTC
>TRBJ1-2|TRBV10-3|-|-
CAISDHSRDYGYTF
TGTGCCATCAGTGACCATTCCCGGGACTATGGCTACACCTTC
>TRBJ2-7|TRBV6-1|-|-
CASRFTGPGEQYF
TGTGCCAGCAGGTTTACAGGGCCGGGGGAGCAGTACTTC
>TRBJ2-1|TRBV2|-|-
CASNTRPDRGPNHNEQFF
TGTGCCAGCAATACGAGGCCAGACCGGGGACCTAACCACAATGAGCAGTTCTTC
>TRBJ2-2|TRBV2|-|-
CASRLATSQSGELFF
TGTGCCAGCAGATTGGCCACGTCCCAATCCGGGGAGCTGTTTTTT
>TRBJ2-1|TRBV18|-|-
CASYRVGESYNEQFF
TGTGCCAGCTACCGAGTAGGGGAGTCCTACAATGAGCAGTTCTTC
>TRBJ1-3|TRBV6-6|-|-
CASSGTGSGNTIYF
TGTGCCAGCAGTGGAACAGGCTCTGGAAACACCATATATTTT
>TRBJ1-5|TRBV18|-|-
CASSGLGDQPQHF
TGTGCCAGCTCAGGTTTGGGAGACCAGCCCCAGCATTTT
>TRBJ1-1|TRBV18|TRBD1|-
CASSPRLGGVDTEAFF
TGTGCCAGCTCACCACGACTAGGGGGCGTCGACACTGAAGCTTTCTTT
>TRBJ2-7|TRBV28|TRBD2|-
CATRTGGVSYEQYF
TGTGCCACCCGAACGGGAGGGGTCTCCTACGAGCAGTACTTC
>TRBJ2-3|TRBV9|TRBD1|-
CASKQGASTDTQYF
TGTGCCAGCAAACAGGGGGCAAGCACAGATACGCAGTATTTT
>TRBJ2-7|TRBV28|-|-
CASSSPRYEQYF
TGTGCCAGCAGTTCCCCGCGCTACGAGCAGTACTTC
>TRBJ1-2|TRBV6-1|-|-
CASRTTVYYGYTF
TGTGCCAGCAGGACGACAGTATACTATGGCTACACCTTC
>TRBJ1-2|TRBV28|-|once
CASHGGLGTNYGYTF
TGTGCCTCCCACGGGGGTTTGGGTACTAACTATGGCTACACCTTC
>TRBJ1-1|TRBV28|-|-
CASSLFSVDRLARYTEAFF
TGTGCCAGCAGTTTATTTTCTGTAGATAGGCTGGCCAGATACACTGAAGCTTTCTTT
>TRBJ1-4|TRBV7-6|-|-
CASSSRKGSNEKLFF
TGTGCCAGCAGCTCGAGAAAAGGGAGTAATGAAAAACTGTTTTTT
>TRBJ1-2|TRBV6-6|TRBD1|-
CASSQQGFGYTF
TGTGCCAGCAGTCAACAGGGGTTTGGCTACACCTTC
>TRBJ1-4|TRBV2|-|-
CASSERGDPGEKLFF
TGTGCCAGCAGTGAAAGAGGCGACCCCGGGGAAAAACTGTTTTTT
>TRBJ1-2|TRBV28|-|-
CAISGPIGGYTF
TGTGCCATCTCGGGCCCAATCGGGGGCTACACCTTC
>TRBJ2-5|TRBV5-1|-|-
CASSLGTVQETQYF
TGCGCCAGCAGCTTGGGGACAGTACAAGAGACCCAGTACTTC
>TRBJ2-7|TRBV21-1|-|-
CASSKTTSGRRYEQYF
TGTGCCAGCAGCAAGACGACTAGCGGGAGAAGATACGAGCAGTACTTC
>TRBJ1-4|TRBV28|-|-
CASSLYPSRATNEKLFF
TGTGCCAGCAGTTTATACCCCTCGCGGGCAACTAATGAAAAACTGTTTTTT
>TRBJ2-7|TRBV13|TRBD1|-
CASSEDRGRYEQYF
TGTGCCAGCAGCGAGGACAGGGGGCGATACGAGCAGTACTTC
>TRBJ1-5|TRBV6-6|TRBD1|-
CASSFPRQGANQPQHF
TGTGCCAGCAGTTTCCCTAGACAGGGAGCCAATCAGCCCCAGCATTTT
>TRBJ1-1|TRBV10-3|-|once
CAISDPTVRNTEAFF
TGTGCCATCAGTGACCCAACAGTTCGGAACACTGAAGCTTTCTTT
>TRBJ2-7|TRBV27|-|-
CASTPRGSRYEQYF
TGTGCCAGCACCCCTCGGGGGAGTCGCTACGAGCAGTACTTC
>TRBJ1-1|TRBV30|-|-
CAWKYWGKGGNTEAFF
TGTGCCTGGAAGTATTGGGGTAAGGGCGGGAACACTGAAGCTTTCTTT
>TRBJ2-2|TRBV7-2|TRBD2|-
CASSSGLAGGRANTGELFF
TGTGCCAGCAGCTCGGGACTAGCGGGAGGGCGTGCGAACACCGGGGAGCTGTTTTTT
>TRBJ1-1|TRBV25-1|TRBD1|few
CASSPNRGRGTEAFF
TGTGCCAGCAGTCCTAACAGGGGCCGGGGCACTGAAGCTTTCTTT
>TRBJ2-7|TRBV6-6|TRBD1|-
CASTTHPGQSYEQYF
TGTGCCAGCACCACCCATCCGGGACAGTCCTACGAGCAGTACTTC
>TRBJ2-3|TRBV7-2|-|once
CASSLREGRDTQYF
TGTGCCAGCAGCCTCCGTGAGGGTCGAGATACGCAGTATTTT
>TRBJ2-7|TRBV28|-|-
CASTTLPHEQYF
TGTGCCAGCACCACCCTTCCCCACGAGCAGTACTTC
>TRBJ1-5|TRBV25-1|-|-
CASSPWDGSNQPQHF
TGTGCCAGCAGCCCGTGGGACGGGAGCAATCAGCCCCAGCATTTT
>TRBJ2-7|TRBV28|TRBD1|once
CASSPSAGTGLSYEQYF
TGTGCCAGCAGCCCTTCGGCCGGGACAGGGCTCTCCTACGAGCAGTACTTC
>TRBJ2-7|TRBV2|TRBD1|-
CASRETGDFVHEQYF
TGTGCCAGCAGGGAGACAGGGGACTTCGTCCACGAGCAGTACTTC
>TRBJ2-5|TRBV5-1|-|-
CATTQGSGRETQYF
TGCGCCACTACCCAGGGGAGCGGACGAGAGACCCAGTACTTC
>TRBJ2-1|TRBV7-2|-|-
CASSLGENEQFF
TGTGCCAGCAGCTTAGGGGAAAATGAGCAGTTCTTC
>TRBJ2-7|TRBV28|TRBD1|-
CASIDRGLWEQYF
TGTGCCAGCATCGACAGGGGCTTGTGGGAGCAGTACTTC
>TRBJ1-4|TRBV6-6|TRBD1|-
CASRQAGGSEKLFF
TGTGCCAGCAGGCAAGCAGGGGGCAGTGAAAAACTGTTTTTT
>TRBJ1-3|TRBV11-2|-|-
CASLPSQLGNTIYF
TGTGCCAGCCTCCCCTCCCAGCTTGGAAACACCATATATTTT
>TRBJ2-2|TRBV7-2|TRBD2|-
CASSPVIAGAGTGELFF
TGTGCCAGCAGCCCCGTGATAGCGGGAGCGGGCACCGGGGAGCTGTTTTTT
>TRBJ2-1|TRBV5-1|TRBD2|-
CASSSTSGSGFSYNEQFF
TGCGCCAGCAGCTCGACTAGCGGGAGTGGTTTCTCCTACAATGAGCAGTTCTTC
>TRBJ1-2|TRBV30|TRBD1|-
CAWNEDREGGYTF
TGTGCCTGGAACGAGGACAGGGAAGGTGGCTACACCTTC
>TRBJ1-1|TRBV11-1|-|-
CASSHTLPNTEAFF
TGTGCCAGCAGCCACACCCTACCAAACACTGAAGCTTTCTTT
>TRBJ2-3|TRBV5-1|TRBD1|-
CASSGTGVGDTQYF
TGCGCCAGCAGCGGGACAGGGGTAGGAGATACGCAGTATTTT
>TRBJ2-1|TRBV2|-|-
CASGRSSYNEQFF
TGTGCCAGTGGGAGGAGCTCCTACAATGAGCAGTTCTTC
>TRBJ1-1|TRBV5-1|TRBD1|-
CASSWTGVTEAFF
TGCGCCAGCAGCTGGACAGGGGTCACTGAAGCTTTCTTT
>TRBJ1-5|TRBV5-5|TRBD1|-
CASSLGTVNQPQHF
TGTGCCAGCAGCCTCGGGACAGTCAATCAGCCCCAGCATTTT